This T cell receptor beta chain stems from a study of T cell responses to AZD1222 COVID-19 vaccine. Study-level findings and limits: Clonal diversity was possibly underestimated, and white British individuals and females predominated among donors. Baseline testing showed seropositivity in only a handful of AZD1222 recipients.

The CDR3 sequence is 16 residues long. The V gene lost 5 bases and the J gene lost 0 bases, with 14 bases spanning the gap. Germline-derived CDR1 and CDR2 are MNHNY and SVGAGI (reference sequence). On this clone itself: Its specificity is not known.

Only in-frame clones appear in the TCRdb table, and some are missing; sequencing was by immunoSEQ multiplex PCR. The table records more than 110,000 clones, more than 85% of them present only once. The TCR sequence derives from an adult in good health. The specimen comprised peripheral blood, sampled on day 0 of AZD1222 vaccination. The rearrangement links TRBV6-6 to TRBJ1-5, with D possibly TRBD1 on 6 matching bases. CDR3 amino acids: CASSQRGGRSNQPQHF. The CDR3 bases are TGTGCCAGCAGTCAGCGGGGGGGGCGTAGCAATCAGCCCCAGCATTTT.